These T cell receptor beta chains were read from a single sample in a study of preoperative IRX-2 immunotherapy in early breast cancer. The method was immunoSEQ multiplex PCR; TCRdb's version includes in-frame clones alone and lacks a portion of them. The profile shows some 30,000 clones, just under 90% of them singletons. Sample: tumor tissue, taken after IRX-2 immunotherapy. The source is a human donor with breast cancer. Each CDR3 is given without its conserved first and last residue.

TRBJ1-3 TRBV18 ASSASPRNTIY
TRBJ1-6 TRBV28 ASSWTGVNSPLH
TRBJ1-2 TRBV18 ASSPRGDRANYGYT
TRBJ2-1 TRBV11-3 ASSPPARGNEQF
TRBJ1-2 TRBV7-7 ASSRPSGTGANYGYT
TRBJ1-4 TRBV30 AWSSGTGEKLF
TRBJ1-3 TRBV5-1 ASSLASSGNTIY
TRBJ1-2 TRBV19 ASSIPAGRYGYT
TRBJ1-1 TRBV11-3 ASSPVGPNTEAF
TRBJ2-5 TRBV6-8 ASSYKDRVTETQY
TRBJ2-3 TRBV6-8 AISPGIDTQY
TRBJ2-2 TRBV4-1 ASSQDVGGRTGELF
TRBJ1-1 TRBV11-3 ASSSQTGANTEAF
TRBJ1-1 TRBV6-8 ASSYGRGAAF
TRBJ2-5 TRBV7-5 ASSLRGARETQY
TRBJ1-1 TRBV6-8 ASSDTQGIIKWAF
TRBJ2-7 TRBV6-8 ASSLTAGAYEQY
TRBJ1-1 TRBV28 ASSAGGGNTEAF
TRBJ2-2 TRBV5-1 ASSLRQGTYANTGELF
TRBJ1-2 TRBV28 ASSLGTGSYGYT
TRBJ1-4 TRBV11-1 ASSSRKSPLYNEKLF
TRBJ1-4 TRBV18 ASSPQEGATNEKLF
TRBJ2-1 TRBV15 ATSRGPGQGVSYNEQF
TRBJ1-5 TRBV28 ASSFIRSNQPQH
TRBJ1-5 TRBV7-1 ASSRRGDQPQH
TRBJ1-4 TRBV11-3 ASSPRQATLAREKLF
TRBJ2-7 TRBV12-5 ASGLGQGVNEQY